This is a list of T cell receptor beta chains from one sample in a study of CD8+ T cells in alopecia areata. Produced via immunoSEQ multiplex PCR; TCRdb's table is partial and in-frame only. The data show approximately 54,000 clones, with around 96% seen just once and approximately 24% held by the top ten. This specimen was CD8+ T cells sorted from blood, taken at week 0. Every receptor here comes from a human donor with alopecia areata. Each CDR3 is given with its conserved first and last residue. D genes are given only for firm matches. Not every row has a clone size; where given, it reads once, few, many or a size class.

D: TRBD1
J: TRBJ2-2
size: NA
V: TRBV29-1
DNA: TGCAGCGCACTCGGGACAGAGAAGAACACCGGGGAGCTGTTTTTT
CDR3: CSALGTEKNTGELFF

D: NA
J: TRBJ2-1
size: NA
V: TRBV28
DNA: TGTGCCACCTCCCCCGGGGGCCTCTCCAACGAGCAGTTCTTC
CDR3: CATSPGGLSNEQFF

D: NA
J: TRBJ1-2
size: NA
V: TRBV6-1
DNA: TGTGCCAGCAGTTGGACGTCTGCTGGCTACACCTTC
CDR3: CASSWTSAGYTF

D: TRBD1
J: TRBJ2-7
size: NA
V: TRBV18
DNA: TGTGCCAGCTCCCCAGGGACAGGGGACCTCGTATACTGGGAGCAGTACTTC
CDR3: CASSPGTGDLVYWEQYF

D: TRBD1
J: TRBJ1-2
size: NA
V: TRBV27
DNA: TGTGCCAGCAGTCTATCCCCAACAGGGGTCGATGGCTACACCTTC
CDR3: CASSLSPTGVDGYTF

D: TRBD2
J: TRBJ2-3
size: once
V: TRBV4-3
DNA: TGCGCCAGCAGCCAGTACGAGGGGACTAGCGGGGGGGCCCCTGCAGATACGCAGTATTTT
CDR3: CASSQYEGTSGGAPADTQYF

D: TRBD1
J: TRBJ2-7
size: NA
V: TRBV5-1
DNA: TGCGCCAGCAGCCTCGGGACAGGGGTCTCGTACGAGCAGTACTTC
CDR3: CASSLGTGVSYEQYF

D: TRBD1
J: TRBJ2-5
size: NA
V: TRBV7-9
DNA: TGTGCCAGCAGCCCGGACAGGGGGTTACGGGAGACCCAGTACTTC
CDR3: CASSPDRGLRETQYF

D: NA
J: TRBJ2-7
size: NA
V: TRBV4-1
DNA: TGCGCCAGCACCCGAAGCCCTGGAGAGAGGAACGAGCAGTACTTC
CDR3: CASTRSPGERNEQYF

D: TRBD1
J: TRBJ1-1
size: once
V: TRBV7-9
DNA: TGTGCCAGCAGTTCCAGGGGGCTAAGTACTGAAGCTTTCTTT
CDR3: CASSSRGLSTEAFF

D: NA
J: TRBJ1-5
size: few
V: TRBV7-8
DNA: TGTGCCAGCAGCTCCAACCCTGGGCAGCCCCAGCATTTT
CDR3: CASSSNPGQPQHF

D: NA
J: TRBJ2-3
size: NA
V: TRBV4-1
DNA: TGCGCCAGCAGCCAAGAATCCTTCATGGATACGCAGTATTTT
CDR3: CASSQESFMDTQYF

D: TRBD1
J: TRBJ2-5
size: NA
V: TRBV7-2
DNA: TGTGCCAGCCAAAAACGTGTTCGTGACAGGGTAGCAGAGACCCAGTACTTC
CDR3: CASQKRVRDRVAETQYF

D: NA
J: TRBJ2-3
size: NA
V: TRBV13
DNA: TGTGCCAGCAGCGTCACAGATACGCAGTATTTT
CDR3: CASSVTDTQYF

D: NA
J: TRBJ2-3
size: NA
V: TRBV9
DNA: TGTGCCAGCAAGTCCCCAAACACAGATACGCAGTATTTT
CDR3: CASKSPNTDTQYF

D: NA
J: TRBJ1-6
size: NA
V: TRBV27
DNA: TGTGCCAGCAGTTCAACAGAGAGCTCCTATAATTCACCCCTCCACTTT
CDR3: CASSSTESSYNSPLHF

D: TRBD1
J: TRBJ1-1
size: NA
V: TRBV9
DNA: TGTGCCAGCAGCTCAGATCCAGGGGGAGGGAATGAAGCTTTCTTT
CDR3: CASSSDPGGGNEAFF

D: NA
J: TRBJ1-1
size: NA
V: TRBV14
DNA: TGTGCCAGCAGCCAAGGGCCAGATCTTGAAGCTTTCTTT
CDR3: CASSQGPDLEAFF

D: TRBD2
J: TRBJ2-5
size: NA
V: TRBV18
DNA: TGTGCCAGCTCACTCGGTCCGGGACTAGCGGGGGGGCTGGAGTACCAAGAGACCCAGTACTTC
CDR3: CASSLGPGLAGGLEYQETQYF

D: NA
J: TRBJ2-1
size: NA
V: TRBV19
DNA: TGTGCCAGTAGTCTCCCGGGACTGCAGTTCTTC
CDR3: CASSLPGLQFF

D: TRBD1
J: TRBJ1-5
size: NA
V: TRBV19
DNA: TGTGCCAGTAAGAGGGACAGGGGGGCCACCAATCAGCCCCAGCATTTT
CDR3: CASKRDRGATNQPQHF

D: NA
J: TRBJ2-7
size: NA
V: TRBV15
DNA: TGTGCCACCAGCCCTGGGACCTCCTACGAGCAGTACTTC
CDR3: CATSPGTSYEQYF

D: TRBD1
J: TRBJ2-7
size: NA
V: TRBV19
DNA: TGTGCCAGTAGTATGAGGAACAGGGGGCACGAGCAGTACTTC
CDR3: CASSMRNRGHEQYF

D: NA
J: TRBJ1-5
size: NA
V: TRBV5-6
DNA: TGTGCCAGCAGCTCGGACAGAGGACAGCCCCAGCATTTT
CDR3: CASSSDRGQPQHF

D: NA
J: TRBJ2-7
size: medium-sized
V: TRBV7-9
DNA: TGTGCCAGCAGCTTAGCGGCAGGCAGGGACTCCTACGAGCAGTACTTC
CDR3: CASSLAAGRDSYEQYF

D: NA
J: TRBJ2-5
size: NA
V: TRBV28
DNA: TGTGCCAGCAGCCAGTCGGGGCGGCCGTACCAAGAGACCCAGTACTTC
CDR3: CASSQSGRPYQETQYF

D: TRBD2
J: TRBJ2-1
size: NA
V: TRBV13
DNA: TGTGCCAGCAGCCAGGAGCGGGGGGGCGTCAATGAGCAGTTCTTC
CDR3: CASSQERGGVNEQFF

D: NA
J: TRBJ2-7
size: NA
V: TRBV5-1
DNA: TGCGCCAGCAGCTTGGGGGGACTCACCTACGAGCAGTACTTC
CDR3: CASSLGGLTYEQYF

D: NA
J: TRBJ2-7
size: NA
V: TRBV27
DNA: TGTGCCAGCAGTCCGCCCCCGCCTAGTACCGAGCAGTACTTC
CDR3: CASSPPPPSTEQYF

D: TRBD1
J: TRBJ2-1
size: NA
V: TRBV10-3
DNA: TGTGCCATCTCGTCTGGGACAGGTTCCTACAATGAGCAGTTCTTC
CDR3: CAISSGTGSYNEQFF

D: NA
J: TRBJ2-5
size: NA
V: TRBV4-1
DNA: TGCGCCAGCAGCCAAGGGACAGTTCCGGAGACCCAGTACTTC
CDR3: CASSQGTVPETQYF

D: NA
J: TRBJ2-7
size: NA
V: TRBV10-3
DNA: TGTGCCATCGGAAGTTCCTCCTACGAGCAGTACTTC
CDR3: CAIGSSSYEQYF

D: NA
J: TRBJ1-2
size: NA
V: TRBV10-3
DNA: TGTGCCATCAGTGACTCCTTGGGGGGCTATGGCTACACCTTC
CDR3: CAISDSLGGYGYTF

D: TRBD2
J: TRBJ2-7
size: NA
V: TRBV4-1
DNA: TGCGCCAGCAGCCAGTTAGCGGGGGGCGAGCAGTACTTC
CDR3: CASSQLAGGEQYF

D: TRBD2
J: TRBJ2-3
size: NA
V: TRBV4-1
DNA: TGCGCCAGCAGGTCGGCTAGCGGGGGGCGGGGCACAGATACGCAGTATTTT
CDR3: CASRSASGGRGTDTQYF

D: NA
J: TRBJ2-7
size: once
V: TRBV5-4
DNA: TGTGCCAGCAGCTCAAACTACGAGCAGTACTTC
CDR3: CASSSNYEQYF

D: NA
J: TRBJ2-7
size: NA
V: TRBV10-3
DNA: TGTGCCATCAGTGACCTCTCCTACGAGCAGTACTTC
CDR3: CAISDLSYEQYF

D: NA
J: TRBJ2-1
size: NA
V: TRBV10-3
DNA: TGTGCCATCAGAGGGACGGCCGACAATGAGCAGTTCTTC
CDR3: CAIRGTADNEQFF

D: TRBD1
J: TRBJ2-5
size: once
V: TRBV7-8
DNA: TGTGCCAGCAGCTTGGGCCCGGGACAGGAGGAAAAGACCCAGTACTTC
CDR3: CASSLGPGQEEKTQYF

D: NA
J: TRBJ1-4
size: NA
V: TRBV9
DNA: TGTGCCAGCAGCGTTGACAGTAATGAAAAACTGTTTTTT
CDR3: CASSVDSNEKLFF

D: TRBD1
J: TRBJ2-7
size: NA
V: TRBV6-6
DNA: TGTGCCAGCTCGGGACAGGGTTATGGCGAGCAGTACTTC
CDR3: CASSGQGYGEQYF

D: NA
J: TRBJ2-2
size: NA
V: TRBV6-5
DNA: TGTGCCAGCAAAGGCAGGGGGGGCACCGGGGAGCTGTTTTTT
CDR3: CASKGRGGTGELFF

D: TRBD1
J: TRBJ2-7
size: NA
V: TRBV10-2
DNA: TGCGCCAGCATGCAGGACAGGGCCTCCTACGAGCAGTACTTC
CDR3: CASMQDRASYEQYF

D: NA
J: TRBJ2-7
size: NA
V: TRBV27
DNA: TGTGCCAGCAGTATGAAGGGACGGAAAGCCTACGAGCAGTACTTC
CDR3: CASSMKGRKAYEQYF

D: NA
J: TRBJ2-7
size: NA
V: TRBV5-6
DNA: TGTGCCAGCAGCTTTGGGGGCGAGCAGTACTTC
CDR3: CASSFGGEQYF

D: TRBD2
J: TRBJ2-4
size: NA
V: TRBV7-2
DNA: TGTGCCAGCAGCTCTTCTAGCGGGGGAAACATTCAGTACTTC
CDR3: CASSSSSGGNIQYF

D: NA
J: TRBJ2-7
size: NA
V: TRBV10-3
DNA: TGTGCCATCAGTGAGTCTATAGGGAGCGCCGAGCAGTACTTC
CDR3: CAISESIGSAEQYF

D: TRBD1
J: TRBJ2-7
size: once
V: TRBV19
DNA: TGTGCCAGTAGTTCAGGACAGGGGGGATACGAGCAGTACTTC
CDR3: CASSSGQGGYEQYF

D: NA
J: TRBJ2-3
size: NA
V: TRBV27
DNA: TGTGCCAGCACCCTCAATAGAGGCGGTGATATTGATACGCAGTATTTT
CDR3: CASTLNRGGDIDTQYF

D: TRBD1
J: TRBJ2-1
size: NA
V: TRBV29-1
DNA: TGCAGCGTTGGAACAGGGGGCTTCTACAATGAGCAGTTCTTC
CDR3: CSVGTGGFYNEQFF